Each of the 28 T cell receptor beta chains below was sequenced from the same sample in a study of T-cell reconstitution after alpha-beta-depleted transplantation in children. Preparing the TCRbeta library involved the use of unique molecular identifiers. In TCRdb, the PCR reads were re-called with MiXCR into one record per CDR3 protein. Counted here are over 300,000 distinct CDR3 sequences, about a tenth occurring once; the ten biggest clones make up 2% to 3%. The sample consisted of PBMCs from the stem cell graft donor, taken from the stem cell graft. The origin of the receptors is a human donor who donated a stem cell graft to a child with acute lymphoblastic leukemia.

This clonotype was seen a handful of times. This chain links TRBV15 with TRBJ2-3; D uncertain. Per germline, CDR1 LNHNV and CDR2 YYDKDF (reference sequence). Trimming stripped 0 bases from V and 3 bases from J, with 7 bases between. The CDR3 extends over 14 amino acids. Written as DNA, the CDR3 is TGTGCCACCAGCAGAGATCCCCCGACAGATACGCAGTATTTT. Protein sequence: CATSRDPPTDTQYF.

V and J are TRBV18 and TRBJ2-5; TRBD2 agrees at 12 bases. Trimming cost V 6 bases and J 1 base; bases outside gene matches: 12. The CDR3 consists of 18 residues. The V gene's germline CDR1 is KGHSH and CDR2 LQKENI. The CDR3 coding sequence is TGTGCCAGCTCCCTCGGACTAGCGGGACCCAGCCTCCAAGAGACCCAGTACTTC. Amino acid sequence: CASSLGLAGPSLQETQYF.

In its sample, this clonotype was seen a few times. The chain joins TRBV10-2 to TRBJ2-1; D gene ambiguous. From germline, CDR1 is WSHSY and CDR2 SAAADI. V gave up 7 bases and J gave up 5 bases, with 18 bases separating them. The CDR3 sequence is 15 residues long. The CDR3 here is CASKVLSIGDNEQFF. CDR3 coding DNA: TGCGCCAGCAAGGTTTTATCGATTGGGGACAATGAGCAGTTCTTC.

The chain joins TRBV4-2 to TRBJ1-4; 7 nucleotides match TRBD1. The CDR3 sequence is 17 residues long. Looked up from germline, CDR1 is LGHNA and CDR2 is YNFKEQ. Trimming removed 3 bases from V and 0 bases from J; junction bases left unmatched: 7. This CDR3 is CASSQGAGGTTNEKLFF. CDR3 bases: TGTGCCAGCAGCCAGGGTGCAGGGGGGACAACTAATGAAAAACTGTTTTTT.

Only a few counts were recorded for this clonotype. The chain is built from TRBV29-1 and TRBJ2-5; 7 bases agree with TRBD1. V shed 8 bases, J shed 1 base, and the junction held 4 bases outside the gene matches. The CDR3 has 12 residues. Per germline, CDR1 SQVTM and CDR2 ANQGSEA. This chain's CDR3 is CSFRQGQETQYF. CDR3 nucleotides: TGCAGCTTCCGACAGGGCCAAGAGACCCAGTACTTC.

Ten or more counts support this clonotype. CDR3: CSARDPSDRVSNQPQHF. Written as DNA, the CDR3 is TGCAGTGCTAGAGATCCCAGCGACAGGGTAAGCAATCAGCCCCAGCATTTT. V usage is TRBV20-1 and J usage is TRBJ1-5, with 7 bases fitting TRBD1. The CDR3 has 17 residues. V shed 0 bases, J shed 1 base, and the junction held 9 bases outside the gene matches. The germline V gene has CDR1 DFQATT and CDR2 SNEGSKA (reference sequence).

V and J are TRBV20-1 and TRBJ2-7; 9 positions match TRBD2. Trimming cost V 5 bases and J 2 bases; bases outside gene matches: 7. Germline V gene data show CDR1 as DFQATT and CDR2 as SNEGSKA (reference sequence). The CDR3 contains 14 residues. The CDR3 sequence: CSAVRAGGAYEQYF. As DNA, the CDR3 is TGCAGTGCTGTGCGAGCGGGAGGCGCCTACGAGCAGTACTTC.

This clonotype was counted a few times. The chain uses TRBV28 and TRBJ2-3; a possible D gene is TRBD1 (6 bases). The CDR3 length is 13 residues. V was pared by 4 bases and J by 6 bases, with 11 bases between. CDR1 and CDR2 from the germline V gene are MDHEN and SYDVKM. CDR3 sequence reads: CASSSGQTDTQYF. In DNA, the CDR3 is TGTGCCAGCAGTTCCGGACAGACGGATACGCAGTATTTT.

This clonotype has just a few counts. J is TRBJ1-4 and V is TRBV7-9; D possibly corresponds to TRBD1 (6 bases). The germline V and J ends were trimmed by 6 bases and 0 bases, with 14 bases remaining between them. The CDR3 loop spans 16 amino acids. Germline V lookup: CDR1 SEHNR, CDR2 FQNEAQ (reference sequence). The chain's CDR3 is CASRSDRFSTNEKLFF. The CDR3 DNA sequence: TGTGCCAGCAGATCAGACAGGTTTTCAACTAATGAAAAACTGTTTTTT. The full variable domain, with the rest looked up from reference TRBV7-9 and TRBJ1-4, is DTGVSQNPRHKITKRGQNVTFRCDPISEHNRLYWYRQTLGQGPEFLTYFQNEAQLEKSRLLSDRFSAERPKGSFSTLEIQRTEQGDSAMYLCASRSDRFSTNEKLFFGSGTQLSVL.

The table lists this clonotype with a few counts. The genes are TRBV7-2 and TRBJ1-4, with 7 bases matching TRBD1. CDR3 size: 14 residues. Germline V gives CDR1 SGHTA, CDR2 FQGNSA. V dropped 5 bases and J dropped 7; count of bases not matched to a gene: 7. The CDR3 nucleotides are TGTGCCAGCAGCCCACAGGGGTTGACTGAAAAACTGTTTTTT. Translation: CASSPQGLTEKLFF.

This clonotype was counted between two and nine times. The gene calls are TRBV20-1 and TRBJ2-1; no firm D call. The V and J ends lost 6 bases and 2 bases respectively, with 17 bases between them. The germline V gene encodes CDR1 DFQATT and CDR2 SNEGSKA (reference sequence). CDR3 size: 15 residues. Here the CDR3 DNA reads TGCAGTGCAACACGACTGACCGAGACCTACAATGAGCAGTTCTTC. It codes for CSATRLTETYNEQFF.

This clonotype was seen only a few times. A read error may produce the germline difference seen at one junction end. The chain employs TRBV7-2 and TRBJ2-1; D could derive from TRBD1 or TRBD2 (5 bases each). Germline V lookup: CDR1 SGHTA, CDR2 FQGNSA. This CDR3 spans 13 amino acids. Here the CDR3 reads CASSIRDVTLFNF. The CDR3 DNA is TGTGCCAGCAGCATCCGGGACGTGACCCTTTTTAACTTC.

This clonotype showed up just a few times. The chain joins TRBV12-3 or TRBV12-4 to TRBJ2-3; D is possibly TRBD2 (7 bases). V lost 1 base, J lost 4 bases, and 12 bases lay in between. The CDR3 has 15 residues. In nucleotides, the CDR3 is TGTGCCAGCAGTTTAGTGGGGGGGCTCCCAGATACGCAGTATTTT. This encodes CASSLVGGLPDTQYF.

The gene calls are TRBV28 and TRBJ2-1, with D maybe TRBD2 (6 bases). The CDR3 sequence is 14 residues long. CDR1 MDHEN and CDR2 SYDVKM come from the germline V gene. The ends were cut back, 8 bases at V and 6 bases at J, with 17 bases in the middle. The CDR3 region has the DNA TGTGCCAGCCGTGTAACTAGCCGGAGCAATGAGCAGTTCTTC. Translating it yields CASRVTSRSNEQFF.

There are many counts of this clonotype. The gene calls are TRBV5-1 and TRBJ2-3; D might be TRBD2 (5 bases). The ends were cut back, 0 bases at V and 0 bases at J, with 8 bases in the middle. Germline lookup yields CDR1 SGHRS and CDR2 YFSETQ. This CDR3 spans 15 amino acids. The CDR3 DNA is TGCGCCAGCAGCTTGGCCTCGGGGAGCACAGATACGCAGTATTTT. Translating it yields CASSLASGSTDTQYF.

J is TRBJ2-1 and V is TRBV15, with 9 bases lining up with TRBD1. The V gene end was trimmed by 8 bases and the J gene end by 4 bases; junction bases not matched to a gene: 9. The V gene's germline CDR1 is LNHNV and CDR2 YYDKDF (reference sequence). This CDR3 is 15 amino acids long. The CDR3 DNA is TGTGCCACCGACAGTTGGACAGGGGCATACAATGAGCAGTTCTTC. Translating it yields CATDSWTGAYNEQFF.

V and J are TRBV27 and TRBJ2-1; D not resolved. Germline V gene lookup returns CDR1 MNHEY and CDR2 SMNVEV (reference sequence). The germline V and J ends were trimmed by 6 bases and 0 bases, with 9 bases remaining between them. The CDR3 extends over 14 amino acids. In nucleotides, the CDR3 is TGTGCCAGCAGCAGTCGCATCTCCTACAATGAGCAGTTCTTC. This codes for CASSSRISYNEQFF.

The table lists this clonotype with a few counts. This CDR3 is CASRSSGDSYEQYF. Written as DNA, the CDR3 is TGTGCCAGCAGGAGTAGCGGGGATTCCTACGAGCAGTACTTC. The chain is built from TRBV7-9 and TRBJ2-7, with 8 bases aligning to TRBD2. Germline CDR1 SEHNR, CDR2 FQNEAQ (reference sequence). This CDR3 has 14 residues. V gave up 6 bases and J gave up 1 base; unmatched junction bases: 5.

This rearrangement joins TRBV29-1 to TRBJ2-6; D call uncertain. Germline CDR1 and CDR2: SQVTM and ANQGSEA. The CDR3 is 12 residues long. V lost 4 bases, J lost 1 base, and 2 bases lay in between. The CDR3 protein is CSVGSGANVLTF. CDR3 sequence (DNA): TGCAGCGTTGGATCTGGGGCCAACGTCCTGACTTTC.

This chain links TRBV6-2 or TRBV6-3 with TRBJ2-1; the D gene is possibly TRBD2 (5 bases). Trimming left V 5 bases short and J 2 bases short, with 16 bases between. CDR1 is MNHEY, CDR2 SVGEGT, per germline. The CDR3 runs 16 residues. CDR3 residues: CASSPPDWPTYNEQFF. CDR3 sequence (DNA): TGTGCCAGCAGTCCCCCGGACTGGCCGACCTACAATGAGCAGTTCTTC.

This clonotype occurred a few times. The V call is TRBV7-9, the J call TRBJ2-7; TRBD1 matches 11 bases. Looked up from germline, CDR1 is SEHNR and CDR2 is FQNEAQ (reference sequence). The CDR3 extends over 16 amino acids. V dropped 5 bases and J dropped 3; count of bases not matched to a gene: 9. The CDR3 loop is CASSIVAGTGGYEQYF. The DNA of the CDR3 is TGTGCCAGCAGCATAGTAGCCGGGACAGGGGGCTACGAGCAGTACTTC.

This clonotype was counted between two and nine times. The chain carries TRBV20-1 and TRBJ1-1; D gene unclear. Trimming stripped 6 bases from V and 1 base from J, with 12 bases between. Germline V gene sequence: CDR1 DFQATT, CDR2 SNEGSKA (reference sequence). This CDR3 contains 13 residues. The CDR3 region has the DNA TGCAGTGCCCTAAAGTGGGGGAACACTGAAGCTTTCTTT. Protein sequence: CSALKWGNTEAFF.

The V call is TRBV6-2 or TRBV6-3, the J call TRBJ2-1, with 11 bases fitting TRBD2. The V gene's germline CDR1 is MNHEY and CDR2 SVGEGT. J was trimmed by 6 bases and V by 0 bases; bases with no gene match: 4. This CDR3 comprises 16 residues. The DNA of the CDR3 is TGTGCCAGCAGTTACTCTACTAGCGGGAGAGGCAATGAGCAGTTCTTC. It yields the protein CASSYSTSGRGNEQFF.

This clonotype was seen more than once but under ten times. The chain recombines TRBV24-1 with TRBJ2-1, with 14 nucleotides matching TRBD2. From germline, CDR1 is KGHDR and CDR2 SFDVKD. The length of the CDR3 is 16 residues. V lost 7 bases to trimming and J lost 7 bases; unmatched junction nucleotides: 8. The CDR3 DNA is TGTGCCACCAGACTTACCGGGACTAGCGGGAGTAATGAGCAGTTCTTC. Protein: CATRLTGTSGSNEQFF.

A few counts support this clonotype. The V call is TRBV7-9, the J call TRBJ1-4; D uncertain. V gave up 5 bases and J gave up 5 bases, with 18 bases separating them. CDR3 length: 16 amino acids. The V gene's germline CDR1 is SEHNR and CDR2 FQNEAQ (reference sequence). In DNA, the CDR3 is TGTGCCAGCAGCCACGTCCCCCGGGTTCGGAATGAAAAACTGTTTTTT. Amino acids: CASSHVPRVRNEKLFF.

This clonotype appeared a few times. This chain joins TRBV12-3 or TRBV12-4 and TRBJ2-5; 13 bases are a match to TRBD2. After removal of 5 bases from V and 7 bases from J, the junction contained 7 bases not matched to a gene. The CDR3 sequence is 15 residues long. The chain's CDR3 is CASSPGTSGAGTQYF. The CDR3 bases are TGTGCCAGCAGTCCCGGGACTAGCGGGGCGGGGACCCAGTACTTC.

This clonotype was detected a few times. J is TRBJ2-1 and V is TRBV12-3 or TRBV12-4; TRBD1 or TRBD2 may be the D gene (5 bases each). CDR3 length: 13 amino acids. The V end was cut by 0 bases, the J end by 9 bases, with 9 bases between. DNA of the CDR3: TGTGCCAGCAGTTTAGCAAGGGGAGTTGAGCAGTTCTTC. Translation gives CASSLARGVEQFF.

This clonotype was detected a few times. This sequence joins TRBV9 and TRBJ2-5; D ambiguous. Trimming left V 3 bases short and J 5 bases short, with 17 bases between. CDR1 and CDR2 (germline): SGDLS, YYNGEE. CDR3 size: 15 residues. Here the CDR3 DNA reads TGTGCCAGCAGCGAAGGTTTTACGAGTGGTGAGACCCAGTACTTC. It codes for CASSEGFTSGETQYF.